This T cell receptor (beta chain) originates from a study of cytomegalovirus exposure and HLA in healthy donors (dated by TCRdb to about 2017). Concerning the study at large: According to an earlier analysis of a few hundred of the donors, 200 million or so T cells yielded roughly 110 million unique TCR beta sequences and approximately 300 Gb of sequence data. Roughly 300 gigabases of sequencing data and 70 million to 95 million unique TCR sequences made up an early release that covered 500 to 700 HLA-typed donors. Of the 350 to 450 genotyped donors, roughly 76% were placed in the genetic ancestry cluster associated with self-reported Caucasian donors. The study aimed to test whether signatures of past pathogen exposure could be identified by cataloging public T cell receptors. The study profiled the T cell repertoires of 666 subjects by immunosequencing and related them to cytomegalovirus serostatus. Along with the 666-subject first cohort, a separate validation cohort of more than 90 different subjects was used. The study combined high-throughput TCR immunosequencing, statistical association of individual TCRs with disease status, and machine learning to predict cytomegalovirus infection status. A later analysis re-analyzed previously published TCR beta repertoires from 666 donors and added high-resolution HLA genotyping to study TCR occurrence patterns. Rather than drawing on any new phenotypic data, the later analysis identified candidate immune exposures from TCR beta sequences and the way those sequences occurred across donors. An earlier analysis of a few hundred of the donors applied high-throughput TCR beta sequencing to assess whether each TCR beta V gene segment acted as functional or pseudogenic. Donor age, sex, ethnicity and CMV serostatus were compiled together with the repertoire data. In a later genetic analysis, genome-wide SNP genotypes for about 55% of the roughly 670 donors were used, and that subset was treated as a discovery cohort. Every discovery cohort repertoire had been produced on one sequencing platform. Class I and class II HLA loci were covered by the typing at four-digit resolution. The number of donors typed differed by locus, with roughly 620-640 for A, B, C, DRB1 and DQB1, over 500 for DQA1, 600 to 610 for DPA1, and some 470 for DPB1. Roughly 5 DR-DQ haplotypes were handled as single units for association and clustering because linkage in the cohort was strong. Among 398 genotyped donors of the cohort, an average of around 240,000 unique TCR beta nucleotide sequences were sequenced per donor, 15% to 20% of them non-productive.

Summary of the overall study and its limitations: While some public TCRs were present in many individuals, most TCR sequences turned up only very rarely across donors. The study gave a list of about 160 TCR beta chains associated with cytomegalovirus. Some 16 rarely observed V segments, including chromosome 9 orphons, were excluded from the earlier analysis of approximately 500 of the donors because counts were too low. The only immune exposure information available for the cohort was CMV serostatus. In a later analysis, most CMV-associated TCR beta chains were found to appear HLA-restricted, with HLA associations seemingly driven largely by CMV exposure. A later analysis found that HLA-associated TCR beta chains were more clonally expanded and had lower generation probabilities than equally common non-associated chains. According to a later genetic analysis, donors in an Asian-associated ancestry cluster had fewer N-insertions in productive TCRs than the roughly 670-donor mean. The authors suggested that the approach could potentially be extended to other disease states and immunological phenotypes. Three of the identified cytomegalovirus-associated TCR beta chains were confirmed in vitro to be specific for cytomegalovirus antigens. An earlier analysis of approximately 570 of the donors showed that most TCR beta V segments appeared in productive rearrangements either about 87% or about 30% of the time, which broadly matched IMGT annotations. In both the original and validation cohorts, the classifier was reported to diagnose cytomegalovirus status with high specificity and sensitivity. V-gene and J-gene trimming of TCR beta chains was associated with a missense DCLRE1C variant in a later genetic analysis, and the association was replicated in an independent cohort. Linkage disequilibrium might explain the correlated functional status among segregating V segments, but an unknown experimental factor could not be ruled out. The cohort was sequenced for TCR beta chains only, and without alpha or paired-chain data the features that could be detected were limited. At a false discovery rate of 0.05, a later analysis linked some 18,000 TCR beta sequences to specific HLA alleles. Presence/absence analyses assumed roughly uniform sequencing depth across donors, an assumption that may not hold. A further reported finding was that TCR beta sequences accurately predicted the HLA-A and HLA-B alleles for most subjects in the first cohort. Several of the top co-occurrence clusters appeared to be linked to parvovirus B19, influenza, CMV and Epstein-Barr virus, according to a later analysis. The sequencing pipeline was judged likely to have produced a cluster of highly shared sequence variants as a technical artifact. The 87-base-pair reads could not distinguish some IMGT-functional V segments, including TRBV6-2 and TRBV6-3, so those segments were excluded. Strong co-occurrence of HLA alleles, especially DR and DQ, made assigning TCR associations to individual alleles difficult. In a later analysis, TCR association rates were found to vary across HLA loci, with the most associated TCRs seen for DRB1 alleles and the fewest for HLA-C alleles. Because HLA typing was unavailable for some donors at each locus, only the typed subset was used in association tests.

In total, fewer than 750 healthy bone marrow donors made up the cohort. Cohort members were all nominally healthy when sampled, although unrecorded immune exposures were likely present. The donor tested CMV seronegative, placing the donor among the roughly 350 seronegative members of the cohort. A peripheral blood sample was provided by each donor, and peripheral blood mononuclear cells were used for TCR beta sequencing. Genomic DNA was extracted from the blood cell samples with the Qiagen DNeasy Blood Extraction Kit. Library creation used the immunoSEQ multiplex PCR assay. A mixture of 60 forward primers for TCR Vbeta segments and 13 reverse primers for TCR Jbeta segments was used in the multiplex PCR. A multiplex PCR assay on genomic DNA amplified the CDR3 region of rearranged TCR beta genes. Amplified TCR beta libraries were sequenced as 87-base-pair reads on the Illumina HiSeq System. Per the source publication's procedure: A later analysis counted tens of millions of unique TCR beta chains across the 500 to 850 repertoires, and some 12 million of these chains were shared by at least two donors. A nearest-neighbor algorithm error-corrected the raw reads and collapsed the reads into unique sequences, merging closely related sequences to remove PCR and sequencing errors. Alignment of CDR3 sequences to IMGT reference sequences was used to assign V, D and J gene segments. For a sequence to be retained, a match of at least six nucleotides was required to both a V gene segment and a J gene segment. Rearrangements were called productive when the CDR3 lacked stop codons and stayed in frame with V and J; all others were non-productive. Following IMGT convention, CDR3 was defined as the stretch from the second conserved V-encoded cysteine up to the conserved J-encoded phenylalanine. The earlier analysis of about 590 of the donors excluded sequences that lacked an unambiguous match to a single V gene segment. An earlier analysis of a few hundred of the donors called V segments functional above 56.7% productive rearrangements and segregating when the between-donor standard deviation exceeded 5%. A statistical classification framework was built for diagnosing cytomegalovirus status from the catalog of TCR beta chain sequences. V and J gene assignment, in a later analysis, came from comparing TCR nucleotide sequences with IMGT/GENE-DB human TR gene sequences. Using the TCRdist pipeline, a later analysis assigned CDR3 sequences along with most-parsimonious VDJ recombination scenarios. In a later analysis, each TCR beta chain was defined by its CDR3 amino acid sequence together with its V-gene family, and reads without a unique V-gene family were excluded. In a later analysis, approximately 590 highly shared, low-generation-probability nucleotide sequences were removed to address suspected cross-contamination and a sequencing artifact. In a later analysis, a clonal expansion index was calculated for each public chain from normalized within-repertoire ranks of inferred template counts. A later analysis computed generation probabilities with a VDJ recombination model fitted to out-of-frame rearrangements, and checked the results against IGoR. In a later analysis, hypergeometric tests were used to score TCR-TCR, TCR-HLA and TCR-CMV co-occurrence, with a repertoire-size bias correction applied to TCR pairs. To estimate false discovery rates, a later analysis permuted the HLA or CMV assignments 20 times. In a later analysis, co-occurring TCRs were grouped with DBSCAN, and TCRdist sequence similarity was added when clustering was performed within HLA-allele-positive subsets. Co-occurrence clustering excluded repertoires with fewer than 30,000 or more than 120,000 public chains, plus five with anomalous nucleotide sharing. TCRdb stores this immuneACCESS table with in-frame sequences only. Part of the clones is absent; in the studies checked, under half of the shortfall reflects unresolved V genes, and no reason is known for the rest. The V and J calls and clone size were taken over from that table, and D and trimming were inferred from the DNA. The sample has 60,000 to 85,000 clones on record, around 78% of them singletons. The top ten clonotypes cover around 3.5% of the sample.

A remark on this clone: What antigen it recognizes has not been identified. It has no much larger one-base neighbor in the sample; base qualities were not kept.

After removal of 4 bases from V and 4 bases from J, the junction retains 8 bases not matched to a gene. The CDR3 measures 15 amino acids from cysteine to phenylalanine. The only DNA kept is the CDR3, 45 bases in frame from the first base. The germline V gene (reference sequence) specifies SEHNR as CDR1 and FQNEAQ as CDR2. The sequence joins TRBV7-9 to TRBJ1-1, with 8 bases in between that match TRBD1. The clonotype originates from a middle-aged man in good health and CMV-seronegative. Specimen: PBMCs. The nucleotide sequence reads as follows: TGTGCCAGCAGCTCTCTTACAGGGGGGAGCACTGAAGCTTTCTTT. Its protein product is CASSSLTGGSTEAFF.